This T cell receptor (beta chain) was sequenced during a study of OX40 agonist ivuxolimab in advanced cancers. Across the study: Treatment of patients was with ivuxolimab, an agonistic anti-OX40 (CD134) antibody. Dose-escalation patients were diagnosed with hepatocellular carcinoma, melanoma, renal cell cancer or head and neck cancer. General observations from the study: On average, CD8+ T cells showed a greater number of expanded clones than CD4+.

Clones were read by immunoSEQ multiplex PCR, and TCRdb kept only the in-frame ones, dropping some. Counted here are tens of thousands of clones, 85% to 90% occurring once; the ten biggest clones make up 1.5% to 2%. People who had autoimmune disease history or systemic immunosuppression were excluded. Trimming took 0 bases from V and 4 from J, leaving 9 bases between them. This CDR3 is 14 amino acids long. CDR1 and CDR2 from the germline V gene are MGHRA and YSYEKL. This clone was counted between two and nine times. Antigen unknown. This sequence was found in an adult with an advanced solid tumor such as melanoma, head and neck, liver or kidney cancer. Sequenced material: CD4+ or CD8+ T cells sorted from blood, taken in a trial of the OX40 agonist ivuxolimab. The chain uses TRBV4-1 and TRBJ1-2; D is uncertain. The CDR3 bases are TGCGCCAGCAGCCAAGATCGGAATCCCTATGGCTACACCTTC. Residues: CASSQDRNPYGYTF.